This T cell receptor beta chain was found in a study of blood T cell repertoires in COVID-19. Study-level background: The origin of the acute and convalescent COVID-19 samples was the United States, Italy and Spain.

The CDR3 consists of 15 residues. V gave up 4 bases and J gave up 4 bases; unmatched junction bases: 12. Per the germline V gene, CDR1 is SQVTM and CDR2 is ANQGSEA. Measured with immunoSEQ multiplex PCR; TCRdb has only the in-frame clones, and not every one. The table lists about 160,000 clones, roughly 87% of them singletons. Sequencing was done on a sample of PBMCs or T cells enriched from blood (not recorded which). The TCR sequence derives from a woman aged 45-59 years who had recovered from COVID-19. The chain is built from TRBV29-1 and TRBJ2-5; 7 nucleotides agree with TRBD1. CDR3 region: CSVGWGQTFRETQYF. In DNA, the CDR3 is TGCAGCGTTGGTTGGGGACAGACCTTCCGAGAGACCCAGTACTTC.